The T cell receptor (beta chain) described here comes from a study of regulatory T cells in long-lasting Graves disease. Notes on the study in general: Lower TCR diversity characterized persistent Graves' patients relative to newly diagnosed patients. Researchers reported studying only peripheral blood, not thyroid tissue.

This clonotype was counted between two and nine times. What it recognizes is unknown. The time point was: persistent/refractory GD, antithyroid drugs over 5 years with positive TRAb. PBMC-extracted RNA yielded the TCR library. Graves' disease diagnosis followed American Thyroid Association guidelines. Tubes containing EDTA received roughly 8.8 milliliters of drawn peripheral blood. V gave up 1 base and J gave up 4 bases, with 10 bases separating them. The CDR3 runs to 14 residues. Germline values: CDR1 SGHNT, CDR2 YENEEA. In building TCR beta libraries, iRepertoire HTBI primers were used together with Arm-PCR of CDR3 regions. In TCRdb, the multiplex PCR reads were re-called with MiXCR into one record per CDR3 protein. The sample includes more than 300,000 distinct CDR3 sequences, around a fifth of them seen just once.

This sequence was found in a female donor with Graves disease. Source: peripheral blood mononuclear cells (PBMCs), taken when the disease was refractory, from a patient treated with antithyroid drugs. V is TRBV11-3 and J is TRBJ1-2; no definite D call. The CDR3 spells CASSLGKVSYGYTF. The CDR3, as DNA: TGTGCCAGCAGCTTAGGAAAAGTGAGCTATGGCTACACCTTC.